The sequence of this TCR beta chain was determined in a study of T cells in Graves' hyperthyroidism and ophthalmopathy. Study-level points and caveats: The model forecast ophthalmopathy, anticipating it by a median approximately 6.1 months before onset. Stable hyperthyroidism was separated from ophthalmopathy by a model based on 13 V-J features.

There are a few counts of this clonotype. Its antigen is currently unknown. Authors of the study amplified TCR beta CDR3 regions from RNA transcripts. Using the HTBI primer set, a first-round RT-PCR was run on the TCR CDR3. TCRdb independently ran MiXCR on the multiplex PCR reads; one entry per CDR3 protein. The repertoire has about 460,000 distinct CDR3 sequences, around a fifth of them found once; the top ten carry under 55%. V dropped 4 bases and J dropped 5; count of bases not matched to a gene: 16. The length of the CDR3 is 18 residues. The V gene's germline CDR1 is SEHNR and CDR2 FQNEAQ (reference sequence). Each ophthalmopathy patient scored at least 3 on the Clinical Activity Score and at least 4 on NOSPECS grade, with duration under 3 months. Patients were excluded for uncontrolled infection, other autoimmune disease, pregnancy or lactation.

The V and J genes are TRBV7-9 and TRBJ2-1, with TRBD2 matching 8 bases. Sequencing was carried out using blood. The TCR comes from a woman between 65 and 79 years old with Graves' ophthalmopathy. The CDR3 protein is CASSSERVAGTPHNEQFF. The CDR3 DNA reads as TGTGCCAGCAGCTCCGAAAGGGTAGCGGGAACACCCCACAATGAGCAGTTCTTC.